This T cell receptor (beta chain) was recorded in a study of cytomegalovirus exposure and HLA in healthy donors. Whole-study findings and limits: Other equally common chains were less clonally expanded than HLA-associated TCR beta chains, a later analysis showed.

On this clone: Its antigen is not known.

Looked up from germline, CDR1 is SNHLY and CDR2 is FYNNEI. The CDR3 contains 16 residues. V shed 6 bases and J 3 bases; nucleotides not matched to a gene: 8. This PCR relied on a set of 60 Vbeta primers and 13 Jbeta primers. TCRdb's table, derived via immunoSEQ multiplex PCR, lists solely in-frame clones and lacks some. The table shows 150,000 to 200,000 clones, with over 75% occurring only once. The gene calls are TRBV2 and TRBJ1-2; 12 positions agree with TRBD1. This clonotype originated in a man in his fifties in good health and CMV-seropositive. What was sequenced was PBMCs. CDR3 protein: CASRQTGTGGDYGYTF. As DNA, the CDR3 is TGTGCCAGCAGACAAACCGGGACAGGGGGCGACTATGGCTACACCTTC.